A single sample gave rise to the 14 T cell receptor beta chains below, sequenced in a study of T cell changes during pregnancy in multiple sclerosis. Only in-frame clones appear in the TCRdb table, and some are missing; sequencing was by immunoSEQ multiplex PCR. The sample has 45,000 or so clones, under 95% seen once. The sample here was CD8+ T cells from peripheral blood mononuclear cells, taken in the second trimester of pregnancy. The receptors come from a female donor with multiple sclerosis, enrolled in a pregnancy study.

The gene calls are TRBV6-4 and TRBJ2-3; 10 bases are a match to TRBD2. The CDR3 consists of 16 residues. V lost 8 bases to trimming and J lost 4 bases; unmatched junction nucleotides: 12. The germline CDR1 and CDR2 sequences are MRHNA and SNTAGT. CDR3 loop: CASAASGGGSPDTQYF. In DNA form, the CDR3 reads TGTGCCAGCGCCGCTAGCGGGGGCGGGTCACCAGATACGCAGTATTTT.

The CDR3: CASSQGNEQYF. In DNA form, the CDR3 reads TGTGCCAGCAGTCAGGGAAACGAGCAGTACTTC. The chain employs TRBV6-5 and TRBJ2-7; possibly TRBD1 for D (5 bases). This CDR3 is 11 amino acids long. From germline, CDR1 is MNHEY and CDR2 SVGAGI. V lost 5 bases and J lost 5, with 7 bases in between.

Here the CDR3 DNA reads TGTGCCAGCAGCAACAATTACATCACCTTC. Residues: CASSNNYITF. This rearrangement joins TRBV5-5 to TRBJ1-2, with D hard to call. Trimming shortened V by 4 bases and J by 13 bases, and 11 bases separated the two germline ends. This CDR3 is built from 10 residues. Germline V gene lookup returns CDR1 SGHKS and CDR2 YYEKEE (reference sequence).

This clone was seen just once. The genes are TRBV4-3 and TRBJ2-2, with D perhaps matching TRBD1 (5 bases). V lost 0 bases, J lost 5 bases, and 13 bases lay in between. Looked up from germline, CDR1 is LGHNA and CDR2 is YSLEER. The CDR3 runs 16 residues. The CDR3 nucleotides are TGCGCCAGCAGCCAAGATCTCAGGGCTGGTACCGGGGAGCTGTTTTTT. This sequence encodes CASSQDLRAGTGELFF.

This chain links TRBV5-6 with TRBJ1-1; unclear D gene. V lost 3 bases and J lost 8, with 14 bases in between. Germline V gene lookup returns CDR1 SGHDT and CDR2 YYEEEE. The CDR3 extends over 13 amino acids. CDR3 in amino acids: CASSSGGWGEAFF. CDR3 nucleotides: TGTGCCAGCAGCTCGGGAGGGTGGGGAGAAGCTTTCTTT.

This sequence joins TRBV5-5 and TRBJ1-2; D gene unclear. Trimming pared 1 base from V and 3 bases from J, leaving 13 bases between. The CDR3 has 15 residues. Germline V CDR1 and CDR2: SGHKS, YYEKEE (reference sequence). The CDR3 nucleotides are TGTGCCAGCAGCTTGCCTGGGCAGTTAGACTATGGCTACACCTTC. This codes for CASSLPGQLDYGYTF.

This clone was seen just once. The CDR3 is CASSPGQGYHEQYF. Written as DNA, the CDR3 is TGTGCCAGCAGTCCTGGACAGGGTTACCACGAGCAGTACTTC. V is TRBV27 and J is TRBJ2-7, with 8 bases that match TRBD1. From germline, CDR1 is MNHEY and CDR2 SMNVEV (reference sequence). The CDR3 runs to 14 residues. V gave up 5 bases and J gave up 5 bases; unmatched junction bases: 8.

Only a few counts were recorded for this clone. The J gene is TRBJ1-1, the V gene TRBV6-1; no firm D call. Looked up from germline, CDR1 is MNHNS and CDR2 is SASEGT. V lost 7 bases to trimming and J lost 11 bases, with 14 bases between them. This CDR3 is built from 11 residues. The CDR3: CASILNPGAFF. CDR3 in DNA: TGTGCCAGCATCTTGAACCCCGGGGCTTTCTTT.

The genes are TRBV5-1 and TRBJ2-3; possible D gene TRBD1, 5 bases. Deletions cut 0 bases from V and 5 bases from J, with 31 bases between. This CDR3 has 21 amino acids. Germline V CDR1 and CDR2: SGHRS, YFSETQ. The CDR3 loop is CASSLVVKLPWGRYPLDTQYF. The CDR3 nucleotides are TGCGCCAGCAGCTTGGTGGTAAAACTACCTTGGGGCAGGTATCCTTTAGATACGCAGTATTTT.

This chain joins TRBV9 and TRBJ1-2; 10 bases line up with TRBD1. CDR3 length: 15 residues. Unmatched junction bases numbered 3, after V lost 0 bases and J lost 4 bases. Germline loops: CDR1 SGDLS, CDR2 YYNGEE. CDR3 in amino acids: CASSVGRTGGYGYTF. The CDR3 bases are TGTGCCAGCAGCGTAGGGCGGACAGGGGGCTATGGCTACACCTTC.

CDR3 in amino acids: CASSEGVGQGASNGYTF. Here the CDR3 DNA reads TGTGCCAGCAGTGAAGGAGTCGGGCAGGGGGCTAGTAATGGCTACACCTTC. The chain couples TRBV6-1 to TRBJ1-2, with TRBD1 matching 8 bases. The CDR3 totals 17 residues. The junction had 13 bases not matched to a gene; V was cut back by 1 base and J by 6 bases. Germline assignment: CDR1 MNHNS and CDR2 SASEGT.

The chain combines TRBV9 with TRBJ2-3, with D maybe TRBD1 (6 bases). The germline V gene encodes CDR1 SGDLS and CDR2 YYNGEE. The length of the CDR3 is 17 residues. Trimming left V 3 bases short and J 1 base short, with 18 bases between. DNA for the CDR3: TGTGCCAGCAGCGACCAACAAACAGGGTTCGGCACAGATACGCAGTATTTT. Encoded protein: CASSDQQTGFGTDTQYF.

V gene TRBV27 combines with J gene TRBJ1-5, with no clear D. This CDR3 spans 13 amino acids. Germline loops: CDR1 MNHEY, CDR2 SMNVEV (reference sequence). V dropped 8 bases and J dropped 0 bases, with 8 bases sitting between them. CDR3 amino acids: CASGPISNQPQHF. The DNA of the CDR3 is TGTGCCAGCGGCCCGATTAGCAATCAGCCCCAGCATTTT.

Only a few counts were recorded for this clone. V gene TRBV6-4 combines with J gene TRBJ2-5, with 13 bases fitting TRBD2. V shed 2 bases and J 5 bases; nucleotides not matched to a gene: 2. The germline gives CDR1 MRHNA, CDR2 SNTAGT. This CDR3 comprises 15 residues. The DNA for the CDR3 is TGTGCCAGCAGTGACACTAGCGGGGGGGCCGAGACCCAGTACTTC. This sequence encodes CASSDTSGGAETQYF.